A selection of T cell receptor beta chains follows, all from one sample in a study of blood T cell repertoires in COVID-19. Profiled with immunoSEQ multiplex PCR; TCRdb holds only in-frame clones, not every one. The table lists around 100,000 clones, 75% to 90% of them singletons. Sequencing was performed on peripheral blood. The origin of the receptors is a human donor in a cohort sampled during active COVID-19. CDR3s include the opening cysteine and the closing phenylalanine or tryptophan. Each record gives: V gene, clone size, D gene, J gene, CDR3 protein, CDR3 DNA. The D gene is left open where the match is weak. For some rows the clone size is stated as once, few or many, or as a class when expanded; others skip it.

>TRBV29-1|-|-|TRBJ1-2
CSVDTQGWGYTF
TGCAGCGTTGATACTCAGGGTTGGGGCTACACCTTC
>TRBV9|once|-|TRBJ1-2
CASSEGSGYTF
TGTGCCAGCAGCGAGGGGTCTGGCTACACCTTC
>TRBV10-1|-|-|TRBJ2-2
CASSDRGNTGELFF
TGCGCCAGCAGTGATCGCGGGAACACCGGGGAGCTGTTTTTT
>TRBV10-1|-|TRBD1|TRBJ2-1
CASSDHGQGSPKQFF
TGCGCCAGCAGTGATCATGGACAGGGGTCCCCGAAGCAGTTCTTC
>TRBV5-6|-|-|TRBJ2-2
CASSLIGAGELFF
TGTGCCAGCAGCTTAATCGGTGCCGGGGAGCTGTTTTTT
>TRBV18|-|TRBD1|TRBJ2-1
CASSLRTGGLNEQFF
TGTGCCAGCTCACTTCGGACAGGGGGTTTGAATGAGCAGTTCTTC
>TRBV7-6|-|TRBD1|TRBJ1-5
CASSLGTGNQPQHF
TGTGCCAGCAGCTTGGGGACAGGTAATCAGCCCCAGCATTTT
>TRBV7-9|-|-|TRBJ2-2
CASSLARGLGGELFF
TGTGCCAGCAGCCTGGCCCGCGGGCTGGGCGGGGAGCTGTTTTTT
>TRBV19|-|-|TRBJ1-5
CASSITGVRHF
TGTGCCAGTAGTATAACGGGGGTCAGGCATTTT
>TRBV7-6|-|TRBD1|TRBJ2-7
CASSSTGGYEQYF
TGTGCCAGCAGTTCTACAGGGGGCTACGAGCAGTACTTC
>TRBV21-1|-|-|TRBJ1-3
CASSKEHECGNTIYF
TGTGCCAGCAGCAAAGAGCATGAATGTGGAAACACCATATATTTT
>TRBV29-1|-|TRBD1|TRBJ1-1
CSVAEQGLGTEAFF
TGCAGCGTTGCTGAACAGGGGTTGGGCACTGAAGCTTTCTTT
>TRBV7-2|-|TRBD1|TRBJ2-7
CASSLKTGQKGEQYF
TGTGCCAGCAGCTTAAAGACGGGACAGAAGGGAGAGCAGTACTTC
>TRBV3-1/TRBV3-2|-|-|TRBJ2-1
CASSPFAGEQFF
TGTGCCAGCAGCCCCTTTGCGGGGGAGCAGTTCTTC
>TRBV6-5|-|TRBD1|TRBJ2-1
CASTLSGQGIEQFF
TGTGCCAGCACCCTATCCGGACAGGGGATAGAGCAGTTCTTC
>TRBV12-3/TRBV12-4|-|-|TRBJ1-3
CASSLLSGNTIYF
TGTGCCAGCAGCCTCCTCTCTGGAAACACCATATATTTT
>TRBV7-9|once|TRBD1|TRBJ1-2
CASSLIIDRGGNGYTF
TGTGCCAGCAGCCTCATTATAGACAGGGGAGGGAACGGCTACACCTTC
>TRBV11-2|-|-|TRBJ2-5
CASSLASAGQETQYF
TGTGCCAGCAGCTTAGCCTCTGCGGGGCAAGAGACCCAGTACTTC
>TRBV10-1|-|TRBD2|TRBJ2-3
CASSDRLAGSADTQYF
TGCGCCAGCAGTGACCGACTAGCGGGGAGTGCAGATACGCAGTATTTT
>TRBV30|-|TRBD2|TRBJ2-1
CASGPAGSYNEQFF
TGTGCCTCCGGCCCAGCGGGGAGCTACAATGAGCAGTTCTTC
>TRBV7-8|-|-|TRBJ2-7
CASSLGTGLGYEQYF
TGTGCCAGCAGCTTAGGTACAGGGTTAGGCTACGAGCAGTACTTC
>TRBV27|-|TRBD1|TRBJ1-5
CASSPLTVTGVGNQPQHF
TGTGCCAGCAGTCCCTTAACGGTCACAGGGGTGGGCAATCAGCCCCAGCATTTT
>TRBV5-1|-|TRBD2|TRBJ2-1
CASSLVLAGVKNEQFF
TGCGCCAGCAGCTTGGTCTTAGCGGGGGTAAAGAATGAGCAGTTCTTC
>TRBV3-1/TRBV3-2|-|TRBD2|TRBJ2-3
CASSTSGPLTDTQYF
TGTGCCAGCAGCACTAGCGGGCCGCTGACAGATACGCAGTATTTT
>TRBV19|-|TRBD1|TRBJ1-6
CASQGQGANSPLHF
TGTGCCAGTCAGGGACAGGGGGCAAATTCACCCCTCCACTTT
>TRBV19|-|-|TRBJ1-5
CASSALRQAQPQHF
TGTGCCAGTAGTGCCTTAAGACAAGCTCAGCCCCAGCATTTT
>TRBV6-5|-|-|TRBJ1-2
CASSYSYRGGYTF
TGTGCCAGCAGTTACTCGTATAGGGGCGGCTACACCTTC
>TRBV14|-|-|TRBJ2-3
CASSRIPFGGETTDTQYF
TGTGCCAGCAGCCGAATCCCCTTTGGCGGGGAGACCACAGATACGCAGTATTTT
>TRBV6-5|-|TRBD1|TRBJ1-3
CASRRTGGNTIYF
TGTGCCAGCAGGAGGACAGGGGGAAACACCATATATTTT
>TRBV5-5|-|-|TRBJ2-1
CASSLALHNEQFF
TGTGCCAGCAGCTTGGCCCTCCACAATGAGCAGTTCTTC
>TRBV19|-|-|TRBJ1-2
CASSISIANYGYTF
TGTGCCAGTAGTATTTCTATAGCTAACTATGGCTACACCTTC
>TRBV6-1|once|TRBD1|TRBJ1-4
CASSEIGFVRTGGKVNEKLFF
TGTGCCAGCAGTGAAATTGGGTTTGTTCGGACAGGGGGTAAAGTTAATGAAAAACTGTTTTTT
>TRBV6-5|-|TRBD1|TRBJ1-2
CASTGTGDQRGYTF
TGTGCCAGCACGGGGACAGGGGATCAGCGTGGCTACACCTTC
>TRBV11-2|-|TRBD2|TRBJ2-3
CASSLSGGNTDTQYF
TGTGCCAGCAGCCTTAGCGGGGGTAACACAGATACGCAGTATTTT